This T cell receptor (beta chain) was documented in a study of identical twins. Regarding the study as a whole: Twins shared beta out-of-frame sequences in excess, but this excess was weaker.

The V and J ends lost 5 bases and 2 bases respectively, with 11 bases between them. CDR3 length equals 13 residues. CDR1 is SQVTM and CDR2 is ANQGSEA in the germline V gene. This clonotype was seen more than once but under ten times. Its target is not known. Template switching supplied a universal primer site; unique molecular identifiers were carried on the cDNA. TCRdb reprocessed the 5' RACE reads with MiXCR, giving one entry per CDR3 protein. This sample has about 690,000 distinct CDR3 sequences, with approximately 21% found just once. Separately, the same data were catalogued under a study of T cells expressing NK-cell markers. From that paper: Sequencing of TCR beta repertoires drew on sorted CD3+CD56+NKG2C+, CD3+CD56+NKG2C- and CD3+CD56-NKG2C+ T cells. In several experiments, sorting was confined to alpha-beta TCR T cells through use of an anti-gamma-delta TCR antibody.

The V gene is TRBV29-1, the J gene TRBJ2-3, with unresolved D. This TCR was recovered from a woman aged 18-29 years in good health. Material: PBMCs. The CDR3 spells CSVLPANTDTQYF. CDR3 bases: TGCAGCGTTCTTCCAGCGAACACAGATACGCAGTATTTT.